Below, 28 T cell receptor beta chains from the same sample are listed, as sequenced in a study of Tregs in tolerant kidney transplant recipients. TCRdb's table, derived via immunoSEQ multiplex PCR, lists solely in-frame clones and lacks some. The sample data list roughly 32,000 clones. This specimen consisted of CD8+ T cells from blood, obtained before the transplant. These receptors all come from a human donor who received a combined kidney and bone marrow transplant.

Points on this clone: The read comes to an end 3 residues before the CDR3 does, leaving the germline J gene to fill in the end. The chain recombines TRBV7-2 with TRBJ2-2, with 11 positions matching TRBD2. V shed 3 bases and J 4 bases; nucleotides not matched to a gene: 1. Germline V gene lookup returns CDR1 SGHTA and CDR2 FQGNSA. This CDR3 comprises 15 residues. The CDR3 loop is CASSFSGGATGELFF. The CDR3 bases that were read are TGTGCCAGCAGCTTTAGCGGGGGGGCCACCGGGGAG. The full variable domain, in which reference TRBV7-2 and TRBJ2-2 provide the parts outside the CDR3, is GAGVSQSPSNKVTEKGKDVELRCDPISGHTALYWYRQSLGQGLEFLIYFQGNSAPDKSGLPSDRFSAERTGGSVSTLTIQRTQQEDSAVYLCASSFSGGATGELFFGEGSRLTVL.

As concerns this clone: The read terminates 3 residues ahead of where the CDR3 ends, so the germline J gene completes it. This chain links TRBV7-9 with TRBJ2-7; unclear D gene. CDR3 length: 14 residues. Trimming removed 1 base at V and 0 bases at J, with 7 bases between. CDR1 SEHNR and CDR2 FQNEAQ come from the germline V gene (reference sequence). The CDR3 loop is CASSLEGLSYEQYF. The sequenced CDR3 bases are TGTGCCAGCAGCTTAGAAGGCCTCTCCTACGAG.

Regarding this clone: The missing CDR3 end, 3 residues past where the read stops, is filled in from the germline J gene. The rearrangement joins TRBV7-7 to TRBJ2-5, with D possibly being TRBD1 or TRBD2 (5 bases each). CDR3 length: 14 amino acids. Germline V gives CDR1 SSHAT, CDR2 FNYEAQ (reference sequence). The germline V and J ends were trimmed by 5 bases and 5 bases, with 15 bases remaining between them. CDR3 in amino acids: CASSRGEPRETQYF. Incomplete CDR3 DNA: TGTGCCAGCAGCCGAGGGGAACCGAGGGAGACC.

A note on this clone: The DNA ends 3 residues before the CDR3 does, and the rest of the CDR3 is filled in from the germline J gene. The chain recombines TRBV6-4 with TRBJ2-3; D gene ambiguous. The CDR3 extends over 13 amino acids. V gave up 4 bases and J gave up 0 bases, with 5 bases separating them. Germline CDR1 reads MRHNA; CDR2 reads SNTAGT. The DNA read from the CDR3 is TGTGCCAGCAGTGGTGGCAGCACAGATACG. This encodes CASSGGSTDT. The whole CDR3 region reads CASSGGSTDTQYF.

Turning to this clone: The read terminates 3 residues before the CDR3 end, so the remaining end is supplied by the germline J gene. The chain links TRBV6-1 to TRBJ2-6, with D unresolved. V was cut by 0 bases and J by 0 bases, with 15 bases left in between. The CDR3 totals 19 residues. The germline gives CDR1 MNHNS, CDR2 SASEGT. The sequenced CDR3 bases are TGTGCCAGCAGTGAAGCGCTGGGCAGAGAATCCTCTGGGGCCAACGTC. It yields the protein CASSEALGRESSGANV. The complete CDR3 reads CASSEALGRESSGANVLTF.

As to this clone: The read comes to an end 3 residues before the CDR3 does, leaving the germline J gene to fill in the end. This rearrangement joins TRBV7-8 to TRBJ1-1; D not resolved. V was trimmed by 4 bases and J by 4 bases, leaving 7 bases between them. This CDR3 comprises 12 residues. Germline assignment: CDR1 SGHVS and CDR2 FQNEAQ. CDR3 DNA, as far as it was read: TGTGCCAGCAGCTCCTCGGGCACTGAA. This sequence encodes CASSSSGTE. The CDR3 as a whole reads CASSSSGTEAFF. Filled out from reference TRBV7-8 and TRBJ1-1, the complete variable domain reads GAGVSQSPRYKVAKRGQDVALRCDPISGHVSLFWYQQALGQGPEFLTYFQNEAQLDKSGLPSDRFFAERPEGSVSTLKIQRTQQEDSAVYLCASSSSGTEAFFGQGTRLTVV.

In the case of this clone: The CDR3 end is not reached by the read, which stops 3 residues before it; the germline J gene fills it in. The J gene is TRBJ1-1, the V gene TRBV30; a weak D match, TRBD1 (5 bases). Germline assignment: CDR1 GTSNPN and CDR2 SVGIG (reference sequence). The CDR3 loop spans 13 amino acids. V lost 2 bases to trimming and J lost 4 bases, with 11 bases between them. CDR3 DNA, as far as it was read: TGTGCCTGGAGTCACTTGGGGGGCACTGAA. Translating it yields CAWSHLGGTE. The whole CDR3 protein reads CAWSHLGGTEAFF.

About this clone itself: The read halts 3 residues ahead of the CDR3 end, with the missing end drawn from the germline J gene. The gene calls are TRBV6-4 and TRBJ1-1; TRBD1 agrees at 7 bases. The CDR3 extends over 13 amino acids. Unmatched junction bases numbered 5, after V lost 5 bases and J lost 5 bases. Germline CDR1 MRHNA, CDR2 SNTAGT. Partial CDR3 DNA: TGTGCCAGCAGTCACAGGGGTCCGACTGAA. Translation gives CASSHRGPTE. Given in full, the CDR3 is CASSHRGPTEAFF.

Concerning this clone itself: The read ends 3 residues early relative to the CDR3; the germline J gene fills the gap. The chain has TRBV2 and TRBJ2-1; 10 nucleotides line up with TRBD1. J was trimmed by 2 bases and V by 6 bases; bases with no gene match: 16. Germline lookup yields CDR1 SNHLY and CDR2 FYNNEI. The CDR3 length is 19 residues. This CDR3 is CASRQTGGFGLATYNEQFF. The CDR3 bases that were read are TGTGCCAGCAGGCAGACAGGGGGCTTCGGACTAGCCACCTACAATGAG.

Turning to this clone: The read is 3 residues too short to cover the CDR3 end, so that end is filled in from the germline J gene. The chain links TRBV19 to TRBJ2-7; D is perhaps TRBD1 (6 bases). CDR1 and CDR2 (germline): LNHDA, SQIVND (reference sequence). This CDR3 has 13 amino acids. The V and J ends lost 3 bases and 5 bases respectively, with 11 bases between them. The CDR3 loop is CASSMGAPNEQYF. The covered CDR3 bases are TGTGCCAGTAGTATGGGGGCTCCCAACGAG.

Concerning this clone: The sequenced fragment ends 3 residues before the CDR3 boundary, so the rest is inferred from the germline J gene. J is TRBJ2-7 and V is TRBV18; 8 nucleotides line up with TRBD1. V lost 1 base, J lost 5 bases, and 7 bases stayed unmatched. This CDR3 is 15 amino acids long. Per germline, CDR1 KGHSH and CDR2 LQKENI. The CDR3 here is CASSPLQGATHEQYF. The sequenced part of the CDR3 DNA is TGTGCCAGCTCACCACTGCAGGGGGCCACCCACGAG.

Of note for this clone: Read data end 3 residues before the CDR3 end; the end is taken from the germline J gene. This chain connects TRBV5-1 to TRBJ2-1; 8 nucleotides match TRBD1. The CDR3 has 16 residues. Germline loops: CDR1 SGHRS, CDR2 YFSETQ. The V and J ends lost 5 bases and 5 bases, in that order; junction bases with no gene match: 12. The CDR3 protein is CASSQDREFSNNEQFF. Incomplete CDR3 DNA: TGCGCCAGCAGTCAGGACAGGGAATTTTCGAACAATGAG.

Note on this clone: The read ends 3 residues early relative to the CDR3; the germline J gene fills the gap. V and J are TRBV19 and TRBJ2-7; 7 bases are shared with TRBD1. The CDR3 is 18 residues long. Trimming at V came to 4 bases and at J to 0 bases, leaving 15 bases not matched to a gene. The V gene's germline CDR1 is LNHDA and CDR2 SQIVND (reference sequence). The CDR3 bases that were read are TGTGCCAGTAGTACAAACCCCCAGGGACAGCAAATCTCCTACGAG. As protein: CASSTNPQGQQISYE. The complete CDR3 protein is CASSTNPQGQQISYEQYF.

To note about this clone: The read falls 3 residues short of the CDR3 end, and the missing part is taken from the germline J gene. This chain uses TRBV5-1 with TRBJ2-1; 9 bases are shared with TRBD1. This CDR3 has 15 residues. V lost 2 bases and J lost 4; bases outside the gene matches: 4. From germline, CDR1 is SGHRS and CDR2 YFSETQ. CDR3 residues: CASSFGQGSYNEQFF. The CDR3 DNA, read in part, is TGCGCCAGCAGCTTCGGACAGGGGTCATACAATGAG.

Comment on this clone: Read data end 3 residues before the CDR3 end; the end is taken from the germline J gene. The chain carries TRBV19 and TRBJ1-1; 10 bases map to TRBD1. With 3 bases clipped from V and 1 base from J, the junction kept 11 bases outside the gene matches. Germline loops: CDR1 LNHDA, CDR2 SQIVND (reference sequence). This CDR3 spans 18 amino acids. CDR3 DNA (partial): TGTGCCAGTAGTATCGATGCCGGGACAGGGGTCCCGAACACTGAA. It specifies CASSIDAGTGVPNTE. The whole CDR3 reads CASSIDAGTGVPNTEAFF. The full variable domain, its missing parts supplied by reference TRBV19 and TRBJ1-1, is DGGITQSPKYLFRKEGQNVTLSCEQNLNHDAMYWYRQDPGQGLRLIYYSQIVNDFQKGDIAEGYSVSREKKESFPLTVTSAQKNPTAFYLCASSIDAGTGVPNTEAFFGQGTRLTVV.

For this clone: The sequence runs out 3 residues before the end of the CDR3; the remainder is reconstructed from the germline J gene. The chain joins TRBV19 to TRBJ2-7; TRBD1 agrees at 9 bases. The germline CDR1 and CDR2 sequences are LNHDA and SQIVND (reference sequence). This CDR3 is 13 amino acids long. V shed 6 bases, J shed 6 bases, and the junction held 6 bases outside the gene matches. The sequenced part of the CDR3 DNA is TGTGCCAGTAGCCCGGGACAGGGATCCGAG. Encoded protein: CASSPGQGSE. The whole CDR3 sequence is CASSPGQGSEQYF.

Concerning this clone itself: The DNA ends 3 residues before the CDR3 does, and the rest of the CDR3 is filled in from the germline J gene. The chain has TRBV2 and TRBJ2-5; 13 positions agree with TRBD2. Losses at the gene ends were 8 bases for V and 3 bases for J; bases not matched to a gene: 3. The CDR3 is 14 amino acids. CDR1 SNHLY and CDR2 FYNNEI come from the germline V gene. The sequenced CDR3 bases are TGTGCCAGCGGGACTAGCGGGACTAAAGAGACC. It codes for CASGTSGTKET. The full-length CDR3 reads as CASGTSGTKETQYF.

A remark on this clone: The read ends 3 residues before the CDR3 terminus; that terminus is restored from the germline J gene. This sequence joins TRBV18 and TRBJ2-1; D uncertain. Germline V gives CDR1 KGHSH, CDR2 LQKENI. Trimming cost V 2 bases and J 5 bases, with 4 bases left between them. This CDR3 comprises 12 residues. The sequenced CDR3 bases are TGTGCCAGCTCACCAACAGACAATGAG. Translating gives CASSPTDNE. The CDR3 in its entirety is CASSPTDNEQFF.

Turning to this clone: Coverage ceases 3 residues before the CDR3 finishes, and the germline J gene fills in the end. This chain connects TRBV6-2 or TRBV6-3 to TRBJ2-2; D is unclear. V shed 4 bases and J shed 6 bases, with 3 bases lying between them. The CDR3 has 11 amino acids. CDR1 is MNHEY, CDR2 SVGEGT, per germline. CDR3 DNA, as far as it was read: TGTGCCAGCAGTTCCGCCGGGGAG. This sequence encodes CASSSAGE. The complete CDR3 protein is CASSSAGELFF.

A note on this clone: Read coverage stops 3 residues before the CDR3 terminus; the germline J gene supplies the remainder. The V gene is TRBV2, the J gene TRBJ1-4; D uncertain. The V gene's germline CDR1 is SNHLY and CDR2 FYNNEI. The CDR3 totals 13 residues. Trimming took 3 bases from V and 4 from J, leaving 6 bases between them. Incomplete CDR3 DNA: TGTGCCAGCAGTGAGGTCTATAATGAAAAA. Amino acid sequence: CASSEVYNEK. The full-length CDR3 reads as CASSEVYNEKLFF.

Note on this clone: Sequencing ends 3 residues short of the CDR3 end; the germline J gene provides the rest. The genes are TRBV5-6 and TRBJ1-2; D might be TRBD1 (6 bases). Per the germline V gene, CDR1 is SGHDT and CDR2 is YYEEEE. The V and J ends lost 4 bases and 3 bases respectively, with 10 bases between them. The CDR3 totals 13 residues. The DNA read from the CDR3 is TGTGCCAGCAGCCCACAGGGACACTATGGC. Amino acids: CASSPQGHYG. The whole CDR3 reads CASSPQGHYGYTF.

Worth noting for this clone: The read ends 3 residues early relative to the CDR3; the germline J gene fills the gap. This chain links TRBV7-8 with TRBJ2-7; the match to TRBD2 covers 7 bases. The CDR3 loop spans 13 amino acids. The V gene's germline CDR1 is SGHVS and CDR2 FQNEAQ. The V gene end was trimmed by 5 bases and the J gene end by 3 bases; junction bases not matched to a gene: 4. Partial CDR3 DNA: TGTGCCAGCAGCCCGGGACTACGCTACGAG. The encoded protein is CASSPGLRYE. The whole CDR3 sequence is CASSPGLRYEQYF.

Note on this clone: Read sequence stops 3 residues before the CDR3 end, and the germline J gene provides the missing end. The V and J genes are TRBV7-8 and TRBJ1-3; a weak D match, TRBD1 (6 bases). This CDR3 region has 15 residues. Germline lookup yields CDR1 SGHVS and CDR2 FQNEAQ. Between the trimmed V and J ends, which lost 6 bases and 0 bases, there was a span of 12 bases. Incomplete CDR3 DNA: TGTGCCAGCAGTTCAGGGGTCAGCTCTGGAAACACC. As protein: CASSSGVSSGNT. The CDR3 in full is CASSSGVSSGNTIYF.

As for this clone: The read stops 3 residues short of the end of the CDR3; the missing end is completed from the germline J gene. J is TRBJ2-2 and V is TRBV19; TRBD1 aligns across 12 bases. Germline V lookup: CDR1 LNHDA, CDR2 SQIVND (reference sequence). J gave up 7 bases and V 5 bases, and 5 bases lay outside the gene matches. This CDR3 region has 15 residues. The CDR3 DNA, read in part, is TGTGCCAGTAGTGTCGGGACAGGGGGCTTCGGGGAG. This codes for CASSVGTGGFGE. The whole CDR3 protein is CASSVGTGGFGELFF.

The CDR3 DNA, read in part, is TGTGCCAGCAGGCCCCAGGGGCGCTACGAG. This gives the protein CASRPQGRYE. The whole CDR3 protein is CASRPQGRYEQYF. The chain employs TRBV12-3 or TRBV12-4 and TRBJ2-7, with D perhaps matching TRBD1 (6 bases). The read is 3 residues too short to cover the CDR3 end, so that end is filled in from the germline J gene. This CDR3 spans 13 amino acids. V lost 6 bases and J lost 3, with 12 bases in between.

Comments on this clone: The read terminates 3 residues before the CDR3 end, so the remaining end is supplied by the germline J gene. This chain joins TRBV6-2 or TRBV6-3 and TRBJ1-5; D call uncertain. Germline loops: CDR1 MNHEY, CDR2 SVGEGT. Between the trimmed V and J ends, which lost 2 bases and 7 bases, there was a span of 3 bases. The CDR3 consists of 11 residues. The sequenced part of the CDR3 DNA is TGTGCCAGCAGTTACCCGCAGCCC. Translation: CASSYPQP. The CDR3, in full, reads CASSYPQPQHF.

Comments on this clone: The read stops 3 residues short of the end of the CDR3; the missing end is completed from the germline J gene. The chain links TRBV19 to TRBJ2-4, with TRBD2 matching 10 bases. Germline assignment: CDR1 LNHDA and CDR2 SQIVND (reference sequence). The CDR3 sequence is 20 residues long. V dropped 6 bases and J dropped 1; count of bases not matched to a gene: 18. CDR3 sequence reads: CASSGLPGLANLAAKNIQYF. The CDR3 DNA, read in part, is TGTGCCAGTAGCGGTTTACCGGGACTAGCGAATCTCGCGGCCAAAAACATT.

The CDR3 loop is CASSTGTGEQETQYF. The sequenced part of the CDR3 DNA is TGTGCCAGCAGCACCGGGACAGGGGAACAAGAGACC. The chain joins TRBV7-9 to TRBJ2-5; 10 nucleotides align to TRBD1. The CDR3 end is not reached by the read, which stops 3 residues before it; the germline J gene fills it in. Per the germline V gene, CDR1 is SEHNR and CDR2 is FQNEAQ (reference sequence). J was trimmed by 2 bases and V by 5 bases; bases with no gene match: 5. The CDR3 is made up of 15 amino acids.